The 18 T cell receptor beta chains in this list originate from one sample, sequenced in a study of regulatory T cells in long-lasting Graves disease (dated by TCRdb to the early 2020s). The time point label of this sample denotes: persistent/refractory GD, antithyroid drugs over 5 years with positive TRAb. For both TCR sequencing and RNA sequencing, RNA was extracted from PBMCs in TRIzol. Library preparation employed multiplex PCR. TCRdb records Illumina HiSeq 4000 as the sequencer. CDR3 regions were amplified by Arm-PCR with iRepertoire HTBI primers to construct TCR beta libraries. The public sequencing data were trimmed at Q25 with fastp and processed into clonotypes with MiXCR by TCRdb, which kept only in-frame beta chains. For every CDR3 protein sequence, its rows merge into one entry that carries the most common genes and DNA. The sample contains about 430,000 distinct CDR3 sequences, 21% of them found a single time. About 13% of the sample is taken by the ten largest.

Here the sequenced sample was peripheral blood mononuclear cells (PBMCs), taken when the disease was refractory, from a patient treated with antithyroid drugs. These receptors were obtained from a female donor with Graves disease.

Only a few counts were recorded for this clonotype. The chain combines TRBV3-1 with TRBJ2-1, with 7 bases lining up with TRBD2. Germline trimming cut 3 bases from V and 0 bases from J; bases unmatched to any gene: 11. CDR3 length: 18 residues. The V gene's germline CDR1 is LGHDT and CDR2 YNNKEL (reference sequence). The CDR3 here is CASSQLSGGAPSYNEQFF. The DNA of the CDR3 is TGTGCCAGCAGCCAGCTCTCGGGGGGAGCGCCCTCCTACAATGAGCAGTTCTTC.

A word on this clonotype: This may be a read error: a much more frequent sequence differs by one nucleotide. J is TRBJ2-2 and V is TRBV6-1; possibly TRBD1 for D (7 bases). Trimming cost V 5 bases and J 5 bases, with 18 bases left between them. Germline V lookup: CDR1 MNHNS, CDR2 SASEGT. CDR3 length: 16 residues. CDR3 loop: CASSQQRAGGTGELFF. The CDR3 coding sequence is TGTGCCAGCAGTCAACAACGGGCAGGGGGGACCGGGGAGCTGTTTTTT.

This clonotype was picked up many times. This sequence joins TRBV28 and TRBJ1-2; D is unresolved. The germline V gene encodes CDR1 MDHEN and CDR2 SYDVKM. CDR3 length equals 13 residues. The V gene lost 1 base and the J gene lost 7 bases, with 10 bases spanning the gap. CDR3 residues: CASSLYNSFGYTF. The CDR3 region has the DNA TGTGCCAGCAGTTTATATAACAGTTTTGGCTACACCTTC.

This chain uses TRBV27 with TRBJ2-3; 7 bases map to TRBD1. V trimming: 4 bases; J trimming: 4 bases; junction bases outside the gene matches: 14. The CDR3 has 17 residues. Per germline, CDR1 MNHEY and CDR2 SMNVEV (reference sequence). CDR3 nucleotides: TGTGCCAGCAGTTCTACCAGGACAGGAGTTTTTGCAGATACGCAGTATTTT. Its protein product is CASSSTRTGVFADTQYF.

The genes are TRBV7-9 and TRBJ2-1; 7 positions agree with TRBD2. CDR1 SEHNR and CDR2 FQNEAQ come from the germline V gene (reference sequence). With 0 bases clipped from V and 8 bases from J, the junction kept 7 bases outside the gene matches. The CDR3 spans 15 residues. CDR3 bases: TGTGCCAGCAGCTTAGCAGTGGGAGGGCGGGATGAGCAGTTCTTC. This encodes CASSLAVGGRDEQFF.

A word on this clonotype: The junction departs from the called germline gene at one end, perhaps through a read error. The chain uses TRBV15 and TRBJ1-2, with TRBD1 identical over 10 bases. CDR3 size: 16 residues. The germline V gene has CDR1 LNHNV and CDR2 YYDKDF (reference sequence). CDR3 loop: CATSRDQGQGVGGYAF. The CDR3 coding sequence is TGTGCCACCAGCAGAGATCAAGGACAGGGGGTCGGAGGCTACGCCTTC.

In its sample, this clonotype was seen many times. V gene TRBV6-1 combines with J gene TRBJ2-7, with a possible D match to TRBD2 (6 bases). V lost 5 bases to trimming and J lost 5 bases, with 16 bases between them. The CDR3 runs 14 residues. The germline V gene has CDR1 MNHNS and CDR2 SASEGT. CDR3 sequence (DNA): TGTGCCAGCAGTCCCCCCGGGAGACCCGACGAGCAGTACTTC. Its protein is CASSPPGRPDEQYF.

This clonotype appeared a few times. The chain carries TRBV7-9 and TRBJ1-5, with D possibly being TRBD1 (5 bases). The CDR3 is 16 residues long. Per the germline V gene, CDR1 is SEHNR and CDR2 is FQNEAQ (reference sequence). Between the trimmed V and J ends, which lost 1 base and 0 bases, there was a span of 10 bases. CDR3 nucleotide sequence: TGTGCCAGCAGCTTAGGGACACCACATAGCAATCAGCCCCAGCATTTT. It translates to CASSLGTPHSNQPQHF.

The chain is built from TRBV5-6 and TRBJ1-1; 8 bases align to TRBD1. Trimming took 4 bases from V and 0 from J; bases not matched to a gene: 8. This CDR3 is built from 16 residues. CDR1 and CDR2 (germline): SGHDT, YYEEEE. CDR3 coding DNA: TGTGCCAGCAGCAAGGGGACAGGAGGTATGAACACTGAAGCTTTCTTT. Residues: CASSKGTGGMNTEAFF.

This clonotype showed up many times. V usage is TRBV12-3 or TRBV12-4 and J usage is TRBJ2-5; 10 nucleotides match TRBD2. CDR3 length: 17 residues. The V and J ends lost 5 bases and 3 bases, in that order; junction bases with no gene match: 12. The CDR3 here is CASSPGLAGVLEETQYF. The CDR3 DNA follows: TGTGCCAGCAGTCCCGGCCTAGCGGGAGTACTTGAAGAGACCCAGTACTTC.

Many counts were recorded for this clonotype. The gene calls are TRBV7-8 and TRBJ1-2; D remains ambiguous. V shed 1 base and J shed 7 bases, with 7 bases lying between them. The CDR3 contains 12 residues. From germline, CDR1 is SGHVS and CDR2 FQNEAQ. CDR3 coding DNA: TGTGCCAGCAGCTTAGTATCCGGTGGCTACACCTTC. Residues: CASSLVSGGYTF.

The rearrangement links TRBV11-1 to TRBJ2-1; no reliable D call. The V gene's germline CDR1 is SGHAT and CDR2 FQDESV (reference sequence). Trimming removed 2 bases at V and 0 bases at J, with 8 bases between. There are 15 residues in the CDR3. DNA of the CDR3: TGTGCCAGCAGCTTAACCGATAGCTCCTACAATGAGCAGTTCTTC. Encoded protein: CASSLTDSSYNEQFF.

Note on this clonotype: A much larger clone differs from this one at a single base, so this may be a read error. V and J are TRBV6-2 or TRBV6-3 and TRBJ2-5; maybe TRBD1 (5 bases). The CDR3 has 15 amino acids. Germline-derived CDR1 and CDR2 are MNHEY and SVGEGT. V lost 5 bases and J lost 5, with 18 bases in between. The CDR3 bases are TGTGCCAGCAGTGAATCGTTGCGGACACGGGAGACCCAGTACTTC. Its translation: CASSESLRTRETQYF.

The chain carries TRBV2 and TRBJ2-5; the D gene could be TRBD1 or TRBD2 (5 bases each). V lost 5 bases, J lost 1 base, and 26 bases lay in between. The V gene's germline CDR1 is SNHLY and CDR2 FYNNEI. This CDR3 has 19 residues. This CDR3 reads CASSFGDYLGRVPQETQYF. CDR3 coding DNA: TGTGCCAGCAGTTTTGGGGATTACCTGGGGCGGGTACCCCAAGAGACCCAGTACTTC.

Only a few counts were recorded for this clonotype. The chain is built from TRBV15 and TRBJ1-4, with a weak D call TRBD1 (5 bases). The CDR3 has 15 residues. The germline V and J ends were trimmed by 5 bases and 4 bases, with 14 bases remaining between them. CDR1 is LNHNV, CDR2 YYDKDF, per germline (reference sequence). CDR3 DNA sequence: TGTGCCACCAGCTTGGGAGGGGTCGTTAATGAAAAACTGTTTTTT. This translates into CATSLGGVVNEKLFF.

There are many counts of this clonotype. This chain joins TRBV11-2 and TRBJ1-1; 8 nucleotides align to TRBD1. In germline, CDR1 is SGHAT, CDR2 FQNNGV. With 3 bases clipped from V and 7 bases from J, the junction kept 7 bases outside the gene matches. This CDR3 is 14 amino acids long. The CDR3 here is CASSLDRVRGEAFF. CDR3 bases: TGTGCCAGCAGCTTGGACAGGGTTCGTGGTGAAGCTTTCTTT.

In the case of this clonotype: Relative to the germline gene, one junction end is altered; a read error may explain this. The chain joins TRBV20-1 to TRBJ2-3, with D uncertain. The germline gives CDR1 DFQATT, CDR2 SNEGSKA (reference sequence). This CDR3 contains 11 residues. The DNA of the CDR3 is TGCAGTGCAAGAGAAACAGATACGCAGTATTTT. Translation gives CSARETDTQYF.

This clonotype was recorded at least ten times. The chain has TRBV28 and TRBJ2-7; 10 bases agree with TRBD2. The germline V gene encodes CDR1 MDHEN and CDR2 SYDVKM. With 7 bases clipped from V and 3 bases from J, the junction kept 9 bases outside the gene matches. This CDR3 is built from 15 residues. The CDR3 loop is CASTLRTSGNYEQYF. The CDR3 region has the DNA TGTGCCAGCACCCTTAGGACTAGCGGAAACTACGAGCAGTACTTC.